The 22 T cell receptor beta chains presented below share a single source sample, sequenced in a study of metastatic and nonmetastatic thyroid tumors (TCRdb year 2020). The library was produced with PCR. The data were produced on an Illumina HiSeq 4000. TCRdb ran its own pipeline on the public reads, namely fastp trimming at Q25 and MiXCR clone calling, and kept in-frame beta chains. Present in this sample are 33,000 or so clones, roughly a fifth of which were seen just once. The ten biggest clones cover roughly 22% of the sample. No treatment had been received by any patient before thyroid surgery. What was sequenced was blood. The source is a female donor with papillary thyroid cancer or a benign thyroid nodule (not recorded which). Some clones in this sample may be carry-over from other donors' samples.

This clone ranks as medium-sized. V and J are TRBV6-2 or TRBV6-3 and TRBJ2-7; a possible D gene is TRBD1 (5 bases). The V end lost 6 bases, the J end lost 3 bases, and 6 bases lay between the germline ends. This CDR3 is built from 11 residues. Germline CDR1 and CDR2: MNHEY and SVGEGT. CDR3 loop: CASRDNYEQYF. The CDR3 nucleotides are TGTGCCAGCAGGGACAACTACGAGCAGTACTTC.

Regarding this clone: Germline is not matched at one junction end, which may reflect a read error. V is TRBV7-3 and J is TRBJ2-7; 7 bases match TRBD2. The germline CDR1 and CDR2 sequences are SGHTA and FQGTGA. The CDR3 has 15 amino acids. CDR3 nucleotides: TGTGCCAGCAGTTTAAGCTCCGGGGGGACTACGAGCATGGACTTC. This translates into CASSLSSGGTTSMDF.

This clone has ten or more counts. This chain uses TRBV2 with TRBJ2-5, with D tentatively TRBD1 (6 bases). The CDR3 is made up of 13 amino acids. CDR1 is SNHLY and CDR2 is FYNNEI in the germline V gene. V lost 8 bases to trimming and J lost 1 base, with 11 bases between them. CDR3 region: CASAGQPQETQYF. The CDR3 bases are TGTGCCAGCGCAGGACAGCCCCAAGAGACCCAGTACTTC.

This clone has just a few counts. The chain couples TRBV6-1 to TRBJ2-7; the D gene is possibly TRBD1 (7 bases). Looked up from germline, CDR1 is MNHNS and CDR2 is SASEGT. This CDR3 region has 16 residues. V was cut by 5 bases and J by 0 bases, with 17 bases left in between. CDR3 coding DNA: TGTGCCAGCAGTCCGTTCCGCGGGACAGTCTCCTACGAGCAGTACTTC. This encodes CASSPFRGTVSYEQYF.

The V gene is TRBV5-6, the J gene TRBJ1-1, with 7 nucleotides matching TRBD1. CDR3 length: 16 residues. Germline V gives CDR1 SGHDT, CDR2 YYEEEE. J gave up 3 bases and V 6 bases, and 14 bases lay outside the gene matches. The CDR3 loop reads CASTTIQGVYHTEAFF. As DNA, the CDR3 is TGTGCCAGCACTACTATTCAGGGGGTCTATCACACTGAAGCTTTCTTT.

The V gene is TRBV5-6, the J gene TRBJ1-1; no definite D call. The CDR3 runs to 15 residues. V lost 4 bases and J lost 10, with 23 bases in between. Germline V gene sequence: CDR1 SGHDT, CDR2 YYEEEE. CDR3: CASSIGRPSTEGAFF. The DNA for the CDR3 is TGTGCCAGCAGCATTGGACGGCCATCCACTGAAGGAGCTTTCTTT.

This clone showed up many times. V gene TRBV4-2 combines with J gene TRBJ2-5, with 10 bases lining up with TRBD2. The germline V gene has CDR1 LGHNA and CDR2 YNFKEQ. This CDR3 has 17 amino acids. The V and J ends lost 0 bases and 7 bases, in that order; junction bases with no gene match: 11. The CDR3 DNA sequence: TGTGCCAGCAGCCAAGAGAGTAGCGGGGGGCCCTCAGGGACCCAGTACTTC. Protein product: CASSQESSGGPSGTQYF.

This clone was counted many times. The rearrangement uses TRBV19 and TRBJ1-3, with D possibly matching TRBD1 (6 bases). CDR1 and CDR2 (germline): LNHDA, SQIVND (reference sequence). V gave up 6 bases and J gave up 4 bases, with 10 bases separating them. CDR3 length: 13 residues. CDR3 DNA: TGTGCCAGTAGACAGGGAGGGGGAAACACCATATATTTT. Encoded protein: CASRQGGGNTIYF. The full variable domain, its missing parts supplied by reference TRBV19 and TRBJ1-3, is DGGITQSPKYLFRKEGQNVTLSCEQNLNHDAMYWYRQDPGQGLRLIYYSQIVNDFQKGDIAEGYSVSREKKESFPLTVTSAQKNPTAFYLCASRQGGGNTIYFGEGSWLTVV.

This clone was seen ten or more times. The chain has TRBV12-5 and TRBJ2-1; 12 positions agree with TRBD2. J gave up 1 base and V 6 bases, and 4 bases lay outside the gene matches. The CDR3 consists of 16 residues. Germline values: CDR1 LGHNT, CDR2 FRNRAP. CDR3 sequence: CASGLLAGGSYNEQFF. The DNA for the CDR3 is TGTGCTAGTGGATTACTAGCGGGGGGATCCTACAATGAGCAGTTCTTC.

The chain employs TRBV12-3 or TRBV12-4 and TRBJ2-1; the match to TRBD2 covers 13 bases. The CDR3 totals 14 residues. The J segment lost 9 bases and the V segment lost 7 bases, leaving 6 bases of the junction unmatched. Written as DNA, the CDR3 is TGTGCCAGCACACGGACTAGCGGGAGATCTGAGCAGTTCTTC. Residues: CASTRTSGRSEQFF.

This clone has ten or more counts. This sample also contains other DNA sequences that code for the same CDR3. This chain links TRBV6-2 or TRBV6-3 with TRBJ1-4, with unresolved D. CDR3 length equals 15 residues. Trimming removed 4 bases at V and 3 bases at J, with 12 bases between. Germline V gene data show CDR1 as MNHEY and CDR2 as SVGEGT. The CDR3 protein is CASSSVPTANEKLFF. CDR3 coding DNA: TGTGCCAGCAGTTCTGTCCCGACGGCTAATGAAAAACTGTTTTTT.

This clone was picked up many times. The chain employs TRBV3-1 and TRBJ2-7; 9 bases are a match to TRBD1. The germline V gene has CDR1 LGHDT and CDR2 YNNKEL (reference sequence). Losses at the gene ends were 2 bases for V and 5 bases for J; bases not matched to a gene: 13. The CDR3 is 17 amino acids. In DNA form, the CDR3 reads TGTGCCAGCAGCCAAACCTTTTTGGGGACAGGGAGCCACGAGCAGTACTTC. Protein: CASSQTFLGTGSHEQYF.

This clone was observed at least ten times. The chain recombines TRBV20-1 with TRBJ2-1, with D unresolved. Per germline, CDR1 DFQATT and CDR2 SNEGSKA (reference sequence). This CDR3 has 12 residues. V lost 5 bases to trimming and J lost 4 bases, with 9 bases between them. The CDR3 DNA sequence: TGCAGTGCTCACAGAGCATACAATGAGCAGTTCTTC. This translates into CSAHRAYNEQFF.

This clone rates as medium-sized (0.01 to 0.1%). The chain recombines TRBV7-2 with TRBJ2-7; D ambiguous. Trimming shortened V by 4 bases and J by 3 bases, and 7 bases separated the two germline ends. Germline CDR1 SGHTA, CDR2 FQGNSA. The CDR3 totals 12 residues. The CDR3 DNA sequence: TGTGCCAGCAGCTCCCTAGTCTACGAGCAGTACTTC. Residues: CASSSLVYEQYF. Based on the CDR3 plus reference TRBV7-2 and TRBJ2-7, the full variable domain is GAGVSQSPSNKVTEKGKDVELRCDPISGHTALYWYRQSLGQGLEFLIYFQGNSAPDKSGLPSDRFSAERTGGSVSTLTIQRTQQEDSAVYLCASSSLVYEQYFGPGTRLTVT.

This clone was detected only a few times. The missing conserved phenylalanine or tryptophan at the end of this CDR3 makes a read error likely. The V call is TRBV15, the J call TRBJ2-2; D is undetermined. In germline, CDR1 is LNHNV, CDR2 YYDKDF (reference sequence). The CDR3 contains 16 residues. DNA for the CDR3: TGTGCCACCATCAGAGATTCGGACGGTGTCACCGGGGAGCTGTTTCTT. Its protein is CATIRDSDGVTGELFL.

This clone was seen many times. This sequence joins TRBV7-9 and TRBJ1-5, with 9 bases lining up with TRBD1. The CDR3 runs 15 residues. Germline loops: CDR1 SEHNR, CDR2 FQNEAQ (reference sequence). The J segment lost 5 bases and the V segment lost 5 bases, leaving 7 bases of the junction unmatched. The CDR3 sequence: CASSPGTGLDQPQHF. The CDR3 DNA is TGTGCCAGCAGCCCCGGGACAGGGTTAGATCAGCCCCAGCATTTT.

Judged by abundance, this clone is medium-sized. CDR3 in DNA: TGTGCCAGCAGGACCGCCGACAGAAGGCAGTACTTC. It encodes CASRTADRRQYF. J is TRBJ2-7 and V is TRBV6-2 or TRBV6-3; TRBD1 might be the D (5 bases). Germline V gene lookup returns CDR1 MNHEY and CDR2 SVGEGT. CDR3 size: 12 residues. V lost 6 bases and J 9 bases, leaving 15 bases between the germline ends.

Ten or more counts support this clone. The chain uses TRBV11-2 and TRBJ2-2; 8 nucleotides align to TRBD1. The CDR3 length is 14 residues. V shed 4 bases, J shed 7 bases, and the junction held 5 bases outside the gene matches. From germline, CDR1 is SGHAT and CDR2 FQNNGV. CDR3: CASSYTGGNGELFF. CDR3 bases: TGTGCCAGCAGCTATACAGGGGGTAACGGGGAGCTGTTTTTT.

This clone was detected ten times or more. V gene TRBV7-2 combines with J gene TRBJ2-5; D is unclear. CDR1 SGHTA and CDR2 FQGNSA come from the germline V gene. The V and J ends lost 1 base and 5 bases respectively, with 14 bases between them. This CDR3 contains 15 residues. In DNA form, the CDR3 reads TGTGCCAGCAGCTTAGGGGCGGTGGCGCGGGAGACCCAGTACTTC. Translation gives CASSLGAVARETQYF.

This clone showed up many times. The rearrangement uses TRBV27 and TRBJ1-2; D unresolved. The CDR3 contains 14 residues. Trimming took off 9 bases at V and 7 bases at J, with 21 bases between the two ends. Germline CDR1 is MNHEY and CDR2 is SMNVEV (reference sequence). The CDR3 sequence: CASSDGREARGYTF. The CDR3, as DNA: TGTGCCAGTAGCGACGGGAGGGAAGCTCGTGGCTACACCTTC.

V and J are TRBV19 and TRBJ2-3; 9 bases fit TRBD1. Germline V gene sequence: CDR1 LNHDA, CDR2 SQIVND (reference sequence). The CDR3 totals 16 residues. The trim removed 6 bases at V and 3 bases at J, leaving 10 bases unmatched. The CDR3 reads CASSQPGQGSTDTQYF. DNA of the CDR3: TGTGCCAGTAGCCAACCGGGACAGGGAAGTACAGATACGCAGTATTTT.

In this sample, this clone turned up many times. This sequence joins TRBV7-2 and TRBJ2-3; D is perhaps TRBD1 or TRBD2 (6 bases each). Germline V CDR1 and CDR2: SGHTA, FQGNSA. Trimming stripped 5 bases from V and 4 bases from J, with 13 bases between. The CDR3 runs 14 residues. CDR3 bases: TGTGCCAGCAGCCTGTTAAGGGGGGCAGATACGCAGTATTTT. Translation: CASSLLRGADTQYF.